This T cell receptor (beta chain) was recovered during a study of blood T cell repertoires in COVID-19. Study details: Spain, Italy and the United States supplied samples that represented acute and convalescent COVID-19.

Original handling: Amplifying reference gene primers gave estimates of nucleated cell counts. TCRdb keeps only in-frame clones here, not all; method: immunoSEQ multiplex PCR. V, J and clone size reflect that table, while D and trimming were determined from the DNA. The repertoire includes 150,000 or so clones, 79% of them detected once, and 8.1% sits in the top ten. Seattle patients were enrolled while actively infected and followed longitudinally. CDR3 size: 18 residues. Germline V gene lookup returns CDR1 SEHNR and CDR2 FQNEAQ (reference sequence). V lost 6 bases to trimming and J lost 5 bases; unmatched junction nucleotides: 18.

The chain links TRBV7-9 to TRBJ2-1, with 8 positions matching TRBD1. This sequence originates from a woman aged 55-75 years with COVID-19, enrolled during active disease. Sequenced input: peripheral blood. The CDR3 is CASSSPSFKGQANNEQFF. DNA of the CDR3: TGTGCCAGCAGTTCTCCTTCTTTTAAGGGACAGGCCAACAATGAGCAGTTCTTC.